Listed below are T cell receptor beta chains from one sample, sequenced in a study of shared clonotypes between healthy human individuals. This table comes from immunoSEQ multiplex PCR, and its TCRdb copy is limited to in-frame clones, with some not included. The sample includes 450,000 to 700,000 clones, roughly 95% of them seen just once. The sample comprised naive CD8+ T cells sorted from blood. These receptors originate from a woman in her 30s in good health. CDR3s include the opening cysteine and the closing phenylalanine or tryptophan. D genes are given only for firm matches. Size is stated for part of the rows, as once, few or many counts, or as a class when the clone is expanded.

V gene: TRBV11-2; clone size: once; J gene: TRBJ2-3; D gene: TRBD2; CDR3 protein: CASSLWLGAGVRVADTQYF; CDR3 DNA: TGTGCCAGCAGCTTATGGCTGGGAGCGGGAGTTCGGGTGGCAGATACGCAGTATTTT
V gene: TRBV9; clone size: NA; J gene: TRBJ2-7; D gene: TRBD2; CDR3 protein: CASSSMGGDGDEQYF; CDR3 DNA: TGTGCCAGCAGCTCCATGGGGGGGGATGGTGACGAGCAGTACTTC
V gene: TRBV7-2; clone size: NA; J gene: TRBJ2-1; D gene: TRBD2; CDR3 protein: CASTLKAGLAGGSTNEQFF; CDR3 DNA: TGTGCCAGCACCCTAAAGGCGGGACTAGCGGGAGGGTCCACGAATGAGCAGTTCTTC
V gene: TRBV28; clone size: NA; J gene: TRBJ2-7; D gene: TRBD1; CDR3 protein: CASREIGQGGYEQYF; CDR3 DNA: TGTGCCAGCAGGGAGATTGGACAGGGGGGTTACGAGCAGTACTTC
V gene: TRBV9; clone size: NA; J gene: TRBJ2-7; D gene: TRBD2; CDR3 protein: CASSPLGLAGGPPYEQYF; CDR3 DNA: TGTGCCAGCAGCCCCCTCGGACTAGCGGGAGGTCCCCCCTACGAGCAGTACTTC
V gene: TRBV27; clone size: NA; J gene: TRBJ2-1; D gene: NA; CDR3 protein: CASSSTGNEQFF; CDR3 DNA: TGTGCCAGCAGTTCAACAGGTAATGAGCAGTTCTTC
V gene: TRBV25-1; clone size: NA; J gene: TRBJ1-1; D gene: NA; CDR3 protein: CASSEGTVTEAFF; CDR3 DNA: TGTGCCAGCAGTGAGGGGACGGTCACTGAAGCTTTCTTT
V gene: TRBV5-1; clone size: NA; J gene: TRBJ2-7; D gene: NA; CDR3 protein: CASSPAESTSSYEQYF; CDR3 DNA: TGCGCCAGCAGCCCCGCTGAGTCCACTTCCTCCTACGAGCAGTACTTC
V gene: TRBV2; clone size: NA; J gene: TRBJ2-7; D gene: TRBD1; CDR3 protein: CASSAIHHTDRALGQYF; CDR3 DNA: TGTGCCAGCAGTGCGATCCATCACACGGACAGGGCATTAGGGCAGTACTTC
V gene: TRBV15; clone size: NA; J gene: TRBJ2-5; D gene: NA; CDR3 protein: CATRAHPGETVQETQYF; CDR3 DNA: TGTGCCACCAGAGCTCACCCAGGAGAGACAGTCCAAGAGACCCAGTACTTC
V gene: TRBV19; clone size: NA; J gene: TRBJ2-2; D gene: NA; CDR3 protein: CASSIVTTHSSGELFF; CDR3 DNA: TGTGCCAGTAGTATAGTGACTACCCACAGCTCCGGGGAGCTGTTTTTT
V gene: TRBV11-2; clone size: NA; J gene: TRBJ2-7; D gene: NA; CDR3 protein: CASTYRGEQYF; CDR3 DNA: TGTGCCAGCACCTACCGAGGGGAGCAGTACTTC
V gene: TRBV28; clone size: NA; J gene: TRBJ2-7; D gene: NA; CDR3 protein: CASSLETEYEQYF; CDR3 DNA: TGTGCCAGCAGTTTAGAGACAGAGTACGAGCAGTACTTC
V gene: TRBV7-9; clone size: NA; J gene: TRBJ2-1; D gene: TRBD2; CDR3 protein: CASSPSGINYNEQFF; CDR3 DNA: TGTGCCAGCAGCCCGAGCGGGATCAACTACAATGAGCAGTTCTTC
V gene: TRBV7-8; clone size: NA; J gene: TRBJ2-3; D gene: NA; CDR3 protein: CASSPITDTQYF; CDR3 DNA: TGTGCCAGCAGCCCGATCACAGATACGCAGTATTTT
V gene: TRBV29-1; clone size: NA; J gene: TRBJ2-7; D gene: NA; CDR3 protein: CSVVGNYEQYF; CDR3 DNA: TGCAGCGTTGTCGGTAACTACGAGCAGTACTTC
V gene: TRBV28; clone size: NA; J gene: TRBJ2-5; D gene: NA; CDR3 protein: CASGSQVEGLETQYF; CDR3 DNA: TGTGCCAGCGGGTCTCAAGTAGAGGGGCTGGAGACCCAGTACTTC
V gene: TRBV27; clone size: once; J gene: TRBJ1-2; D gene: NA; CDR3 protein: CASSSLPGGSGYTF; CDR3 DNA: TGTGCCAGCAGTTCCCTACCTGGTGGGAGTGGCTACACCTTC
V gene: TRBV7-9; clone size: NA; J gene: TRBJ2-1; D gene: NA; CDR3 protein: CASSFPGNEQFF; CDR3 DNA: TGTGCCAGCAGCTTCCCGGGCAATGAGCAGTTCTTC
V gene: TRBV16; clone size: NA; J gene: TRBJ1-1; D gene: NA; CDR3 protein: CASSQSWGRNTEAFF; CDR3 DNA: TGTGCCAGCAGCCAATCGTGGGGGCGGAACACTGAAGCTTTCTTT
V gene: TRBV28; clone size: NA; J gene: TRBJ1-5; D gene: TRBD1; CDR3 protein: CASSTLQGVEPQHF; CDR3 DNA: TGTGCCAGCAGCACGTTACAGGGGGTTGAGCCCCAGCATTTT
V gene: TRBV28; clone size: NA; J gene: TRBJ1-4; D gene: NA; CDR3 protein: CASSRQATNEKLFF; CDR3 DNA: TGTGCCAGCAGCCGTCAAGCAACTAATGAAAAACTGTTTTTT